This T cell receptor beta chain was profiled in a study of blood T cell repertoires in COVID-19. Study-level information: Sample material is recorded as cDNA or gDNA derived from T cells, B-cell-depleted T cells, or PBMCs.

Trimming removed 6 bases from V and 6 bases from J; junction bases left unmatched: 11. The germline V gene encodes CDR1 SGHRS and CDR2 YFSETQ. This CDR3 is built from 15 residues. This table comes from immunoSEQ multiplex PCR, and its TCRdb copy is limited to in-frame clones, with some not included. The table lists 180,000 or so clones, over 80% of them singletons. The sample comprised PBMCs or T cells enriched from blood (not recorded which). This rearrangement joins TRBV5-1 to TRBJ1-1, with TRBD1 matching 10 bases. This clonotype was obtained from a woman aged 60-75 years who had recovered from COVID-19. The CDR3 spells CASTSSRQGASEAFF. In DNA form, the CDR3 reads TGCGCCAGCACCTCGTCCCGACAGGGGGCCTCTGAAGCTTTCTTT.